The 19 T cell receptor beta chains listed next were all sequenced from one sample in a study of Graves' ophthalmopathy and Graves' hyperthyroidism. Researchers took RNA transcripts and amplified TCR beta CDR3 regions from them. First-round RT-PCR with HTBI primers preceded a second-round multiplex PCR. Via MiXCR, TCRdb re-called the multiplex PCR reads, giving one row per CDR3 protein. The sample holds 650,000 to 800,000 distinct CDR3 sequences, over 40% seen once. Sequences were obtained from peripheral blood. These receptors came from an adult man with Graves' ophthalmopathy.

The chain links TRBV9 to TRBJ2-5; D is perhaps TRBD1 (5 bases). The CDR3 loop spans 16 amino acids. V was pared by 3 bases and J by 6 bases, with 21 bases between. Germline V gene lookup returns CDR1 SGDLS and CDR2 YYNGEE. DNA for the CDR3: TGTGCCAGCAGCGGCCACCGACGACAGAGCTTGCAGACCCAGTACTTC. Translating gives CASSGHRRQSLQTQYF.

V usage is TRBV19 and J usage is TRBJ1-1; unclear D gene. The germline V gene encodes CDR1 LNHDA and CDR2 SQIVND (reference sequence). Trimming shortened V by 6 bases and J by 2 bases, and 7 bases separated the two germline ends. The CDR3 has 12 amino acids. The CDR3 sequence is CASRLLNTEAFF. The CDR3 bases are TGTGCCAGTAGACTCCTCAACACTGAAGCTTTCTTT.

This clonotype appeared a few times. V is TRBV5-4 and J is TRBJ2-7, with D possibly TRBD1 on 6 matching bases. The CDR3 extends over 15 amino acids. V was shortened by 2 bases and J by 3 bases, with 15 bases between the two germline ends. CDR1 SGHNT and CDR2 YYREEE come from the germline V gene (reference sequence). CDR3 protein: CASSFRRGVSYEQYF. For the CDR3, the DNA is TGTGCCAGCAGCTTTCGCAGGGGAGTTAGCTACGAGCAGTACTTC.

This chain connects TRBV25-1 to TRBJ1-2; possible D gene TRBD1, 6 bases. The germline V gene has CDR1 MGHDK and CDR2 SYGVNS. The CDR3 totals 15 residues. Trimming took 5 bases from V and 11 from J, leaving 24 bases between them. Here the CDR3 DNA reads TGTGCCAGCAGTTCCCAACCCAGGGGCAGGGGCGGTTACACCTTC. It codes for CASSSQPRGRGGYTF.

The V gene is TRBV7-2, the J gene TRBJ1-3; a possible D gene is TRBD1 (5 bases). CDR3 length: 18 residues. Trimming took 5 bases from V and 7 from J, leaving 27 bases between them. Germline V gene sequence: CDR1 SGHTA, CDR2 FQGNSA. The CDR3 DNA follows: TGTGCCAGCAGCCAAGATCAGGGCGGGAAGCCCCGCCACAACACCATATATTTT. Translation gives CASSQDQGGKPRHNTIYF.

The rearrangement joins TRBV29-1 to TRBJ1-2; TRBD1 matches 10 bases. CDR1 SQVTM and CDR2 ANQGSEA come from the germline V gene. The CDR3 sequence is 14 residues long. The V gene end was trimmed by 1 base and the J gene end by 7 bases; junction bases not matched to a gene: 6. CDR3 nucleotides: TGCAGCGTTGAAGTGAACAGGGACAGGGGTGGCTACACCTTC. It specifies CSVEVNRDRGGYTF.

CDR3 in DNA: TGTGCCAGCAGCATTTCCGGGACCCGAGAGGCTGGGGCCAACGTCCTGACTTTC. Translated, it gives CASSISGTREAGANVLTF. This sequence joins TRBV7-9 and TRBJ2-6; D possibly matches TRBD1 or TRBD2 (5 bases each). CDR1 and CDR2 from the germline V gene are SEHNR and FQNEAQ (reference sequence). V was pared by 5 bases and J by 2 bases, with 19 bases between. CDR3 length: 18 residues.

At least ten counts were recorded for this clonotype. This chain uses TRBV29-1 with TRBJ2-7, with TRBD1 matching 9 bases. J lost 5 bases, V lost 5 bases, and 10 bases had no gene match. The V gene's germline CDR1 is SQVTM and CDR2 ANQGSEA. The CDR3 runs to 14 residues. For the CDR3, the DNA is TGCAGCGTTTCGGGCGGGACAGGGACCCACGAGCAGTACTTC. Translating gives CSVSGGTGTHEQYF.

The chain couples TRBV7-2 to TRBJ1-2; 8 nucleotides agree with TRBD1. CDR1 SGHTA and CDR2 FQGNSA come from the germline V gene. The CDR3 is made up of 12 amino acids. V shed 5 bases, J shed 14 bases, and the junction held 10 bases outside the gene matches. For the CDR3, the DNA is TGTGCCAGCAGCGCCCGGGACAGGTTTGTTACCTTC. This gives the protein CASSARDRFVTF.

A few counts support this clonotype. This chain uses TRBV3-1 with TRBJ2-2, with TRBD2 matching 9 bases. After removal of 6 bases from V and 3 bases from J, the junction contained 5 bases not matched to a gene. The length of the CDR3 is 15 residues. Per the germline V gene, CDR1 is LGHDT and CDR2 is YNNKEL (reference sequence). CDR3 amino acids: CASSRGRADTGELFF. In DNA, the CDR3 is TGTGCCAGCAGTCGCGGGAGGGCCGACACCGGGGAGCTGTTTTTT.

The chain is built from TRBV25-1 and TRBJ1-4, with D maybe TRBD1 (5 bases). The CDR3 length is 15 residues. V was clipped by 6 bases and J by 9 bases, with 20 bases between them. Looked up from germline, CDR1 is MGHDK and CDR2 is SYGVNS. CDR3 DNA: TGTGCCAGCAGGCCGATTGGGGGGATGAATCAAAAACTGTTTTTT. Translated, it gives CASRPIGGMNQKLFF.

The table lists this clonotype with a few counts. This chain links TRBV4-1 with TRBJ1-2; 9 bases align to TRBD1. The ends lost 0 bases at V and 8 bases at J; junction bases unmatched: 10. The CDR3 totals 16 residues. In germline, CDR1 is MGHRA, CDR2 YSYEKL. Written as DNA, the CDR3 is TGCGCCAGCAGCCAAGATGGGGAACAGGGGGCGCGGGGCTACACCTTC. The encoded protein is CASSQDGEQGARGYTF.

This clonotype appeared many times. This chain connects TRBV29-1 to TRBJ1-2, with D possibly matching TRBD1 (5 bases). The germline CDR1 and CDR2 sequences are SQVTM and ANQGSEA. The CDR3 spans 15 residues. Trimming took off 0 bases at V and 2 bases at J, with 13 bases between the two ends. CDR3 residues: CSVEDGPRQNYGYTF. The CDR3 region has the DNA TGCAGCGTTGAAGACGGCCCGAGACAGAACTATGGCTACACCTTC. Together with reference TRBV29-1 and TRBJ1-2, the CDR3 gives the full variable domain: SAVISQKPSRDICQRGTSLTIQCQVDSQVTMMFWYRQQPGQSLTLIATANQGSEATYESGFVIDKFPISRPNLTFSTLTVSNMSPEDSSIYLCSVEDGPRQNYGYTFGSGTRLTVV.

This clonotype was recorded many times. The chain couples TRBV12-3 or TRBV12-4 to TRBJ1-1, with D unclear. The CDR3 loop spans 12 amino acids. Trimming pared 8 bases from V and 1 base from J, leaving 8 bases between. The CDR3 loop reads CASEGKNTEAFF. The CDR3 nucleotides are TGTGCCAGCGAGGGAAAGAACACTGAAGCTTTCTTT.

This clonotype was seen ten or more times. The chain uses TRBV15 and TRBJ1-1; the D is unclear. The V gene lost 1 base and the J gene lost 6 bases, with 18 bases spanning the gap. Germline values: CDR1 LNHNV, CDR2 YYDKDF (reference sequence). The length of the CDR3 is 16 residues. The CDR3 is CATSRGGPRRVAEAFF. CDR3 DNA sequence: TGTGCCACCAGCAGAGGTGGACCTCGGCGGGTCGCTGAAGCTTTCTTT.

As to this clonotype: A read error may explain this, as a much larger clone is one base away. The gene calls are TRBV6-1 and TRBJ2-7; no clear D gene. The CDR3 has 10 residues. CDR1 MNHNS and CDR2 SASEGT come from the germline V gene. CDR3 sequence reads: CAMPVYERYF. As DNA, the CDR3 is TGTGCCATGCCAGTCTACGAGCGGTACTTC.

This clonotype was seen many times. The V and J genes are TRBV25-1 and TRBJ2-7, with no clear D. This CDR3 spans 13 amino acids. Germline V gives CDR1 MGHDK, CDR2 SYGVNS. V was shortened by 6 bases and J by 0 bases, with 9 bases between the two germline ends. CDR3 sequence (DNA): TGTGCCAGCAGAGTCTCGAGCTCCTACGAGCAGTACTTC. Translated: CASRVSSSYEQYF.

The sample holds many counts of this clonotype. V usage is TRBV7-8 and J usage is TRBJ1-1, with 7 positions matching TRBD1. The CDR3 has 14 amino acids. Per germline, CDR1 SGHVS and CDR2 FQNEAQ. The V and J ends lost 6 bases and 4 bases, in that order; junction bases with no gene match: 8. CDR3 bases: TGTGCCAGCAGTTTGGCAGGGGGGTTCACTGAAGCTTTCTTT. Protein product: CASSLAGGFTEAFF.

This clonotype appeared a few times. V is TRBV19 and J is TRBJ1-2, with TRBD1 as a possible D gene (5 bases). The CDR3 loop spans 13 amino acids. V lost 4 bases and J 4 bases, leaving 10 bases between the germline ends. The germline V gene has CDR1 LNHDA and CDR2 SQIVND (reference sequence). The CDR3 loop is CASSNSGFYGYTF. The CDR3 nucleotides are TGTGCCAGTAGTAATTCAGGGTTCTATGGCTACACCTTC.